This TCR beta chain was found in a study of blood T cell repertoires in COVID-19. On the study more broadly: Specimens from acute and convalescent COVID-19 originated in the United States, Italy and Spain. The analysed material was cDNA or gDNA that came from T cells, B-cell-depleted T cells, or PBMCs.

This CDR3 is built from 19 residues. V gave up 6 bases and J gave up 2 bases; unmatched junction bases: 20. CDR1 MNHNY and CDR2 SVGAGI come from the germline V gene (reference sequence). This clone was seen once. As processed by the authors: Reference gene primer amplification gave estimated nucleated cell counts. Method: immunoSEQ multiplex PCR; TCRdb's copy keeps in-frame clones and lacks some. V and J calls plus clone size are reproduced from that table; the DNA served to infer D and trimming. The repertoire includes about 59,000 clones, roughly nine tenths of them detected once, and roughly 8.1% sits in the top ten.

The sequence was obtained from a human donor in a cohort sampled during active COVID-19. The chain recombines TRBV6-6 with TRBJ2-3; 7 bases match TRBD2. Sequencing was done on a sample of peripheral blood. CDR3 coding DNA: TGTGCCAGCAGCTCTTACCTGGGAGGGGCAAACGGTCCCACAGATACGCAGTATTTT. The encoded protein is CASSSYLGGANGPTDTQYF.